The 30 T cell receptor beta chains below all came from one sample that was sequenced in a study of blood T cell repertoires in COVID-19. The table came from immunoSEQ multiplex PCR; TCRdb's copy has only in-frame clones and leaves some out. The sample has tens of thousands of clones; around 83% are singletons. Sequenced sample: peripheral blood. The receptors shown here come from a man between 65 and 80 years old with acute or convalescent COVID-19.

This chain joins TRBV27 and TRBJ1-1; 8 nucleotides line up with TRBD1. The CDR3 spans 16 residues. V was pared by 5 bases and J by 0 bases, with 8 bases of the junction left unmatched. The V gene's germline CDR1 is MNHEY and CDR2 SMNVEV (reference sequence). The DNA of the CDR3 is TGTGCCAGCAGTCCGCGGACAGGGATTATGAACACTGAAGCTTTCTTT. Translated: CASSPRTGIMNTEAFF.

The J gene is TRBJ2-7, the V gene TRBV7-9, with 8 positions matching TRBD2. Germline V CDR1 and CDR2: SEHNR, FQNEAQ (reference sequence). The CDR3 has 14 amino acids. V was clipped by 5 bases and J by 3 bases; unmatched bases: 6. CDR3 region: CASSTTSGNYEQYF. In nucleotides, the CDR3 is TGTGCCAGCAGCACTACTAGCGGAAACTACGAGCAGTACTTC. Looking up the rest from reference TRBV7-9 and TRBJ2-7 gives the full variable domain: DTGVSQNPRHKITKRGQNVTFRCDPISEHNRLYWYRQTLGQGPEFLTYFQNEAQLEKSRLLSDRFSAERPKGSFSTLEIQRTEQGDSAMYLCASSTTSGNYEQYFGPGTRLTVT.

This sequence joins TRBV9 and TRBJ2-2, with 10 bases matching TRBD1. Germline V gene lookup returns CDR1 SGDLS and CDR2 YYNGEE. The CDR3 totals 16 residues. V shed 0 bases, J shed 7 bases, and the junction held 6 bases outside the gene matches. This CDR3 is CASSVGGTGAGGELFF. CDR3 sequence (DNA): TGTGCCAGCAGCGTAGGAGGGACAGGGGCCGGCGGGGAGCTGTTTTTT.

This clone was counted a few times. The chain recombines TRBV2 with TRBJ1-2; maybe TRBD1 (5 bases). CDR1 is SNHLY, CDR2 FYNNEI, per germline. V gave up 8 bases and J gave up 2 bases, with 12 bases separating them. The CDR3 spans 13 residues. In DNA form, the CDR3 reads TGTGCCAGCGCAAAAGGGGTGAACTATGGCTACACCTTC. Its protein is CASAKGVNYGYTF.

The J gene is TRBJ2-7, the V gene TRBV5-1, with D possibly matching TRBD1 (6 bases). Germline V gene lookup returns CDR1 SGHRS and CDR2 YFSETQ. Trimming pared 1 base from V and 3 bases from J, leaving 14 bases between. The CDR3 runs 15 residues. Here the CDR3 reads CASSLSGTGIYEQYF. DNA for the CDR3: TGCGCCAGCAGCTTGTCCGGTACAGGGATCTACGAGCAGTACTTC.

The V call is TRBV7-8, the J call TRBJ2-3; a weak D match, TRBD2 (5 bases). The germline CDR1 and CDR2 sequences are SGHVS and FQNEAQ. This CDR3 is built from 14 residues. Trimming removed 10 bases at V and 2 bases at J, with 16 bases between. The CDR3 bases are TGTGCCACCGCTAGGCGGGCAACCACAGATACGCAGTATTTT. It is translated as CATARRATTDTQYF.

The chain carries TRBV28 and TRBJ2-2, with a weak D call TRBD1 (5 bases). V shed 5 bases and J shed 2 bases, with 9 bases lying between them. CDR1 MDHEN and CDR2 SYDVKM come from the germline V gene. This CDR3 is built from 14 residues. The CDR3: CASSLQDNTGELFF. Written as DNA, the CDR3 is TGTGCCAGCAGTCTACAGGATAACACCGGGGAGCTGTTTTTT.

The gene calls are TRBV7-9 and TRBJ1-2, with 7 bases aligning to TRBD1. Germline lookup yields CDR1 SEHNR and CDR2 FQNEAQ (reference sequence). The CDR3 runs to 15 residues. V trimming: 5 bases; J trimming: 1 base; junction bases outside the gene matches: 7. In DNA, the CDR3 is TGTGCCAGCAGCCCGCATTGGGACAGTAACTATGGCTACACCTTC. Its protein is CASSPHWDSNYGYTF. Full variable domain (rest looked up from reference TRBV7-9 and TRBJ1-2): DTGVSQNPRHKITKRGQNVTFRCDPISEHNRLYWYRQTLGQGPEFLTYFQNEAQLEKSRLLSDRFSAERPKGSFSTLEIQRTEQGDSAMYLCASSPHWDSNYGYTFGSGTRLTVV.

V usage is TRBV5-4 and J usage is TRBJ1-2; TRBD1 agrees at 10 bases. V lost 0 bases, J lost 1 base, and 9 bases stayed unmatched. The CDR3 loop spans 18 amino acids. CDR1 is SGHNT and CDR2 is YYREEE in the germline V gene (reference sequence). CDR3 in DNA: TGTGCCAGCAGCTTGGGTCGGGACAGGGGACCCAGTAACTATGGCTACACCTTC. This encodes CASSLGRDRGPSNYGYTF.

V gene TRBV29-1 combines with J gene TRBJ2-3, with 12 bases that match TRBD2. The CDR3 runs 14 residues. With V trimmed by 6 bases and J by 1 base, 2 bases remained unmatched. Germline V gives CDR1 SQVTM, CDR2 ANQGSEA. The CDR3 coding sequence is TGCAGCGTGTCTAGCGGGAGGGGCACAGATACGCAGTATTTT. Protein product: CSVSSGRGTDTQYF.

The chain has TRBV28 and TRBJ1-5; TRBD1 aligns across 7 bases. V shed 2 bases, J shed 4 bases, and the junction held 8 bases outside the gene matches. Per germline, CDR1 MDHEN and CDR2 SYDVKM. The CDR3 is 16 amino acids. CDR3 in amino acids: CASSLHTGVRNQPQHF. The CDR3 bases are TGTGCCAGCAGTTTACATACAGGGGTCCGAAATCAGCCCCAGCATTTT.

The chain uses TRBV19 and TRBJ2-7; 9 positions agree with TRBD2. With 3 bases clipped from V and 3 bases from J, the junction kept 9 bases outside the gene matches. The CDR3 has 16 amino acids. Germline V lookup: CDR1 LNHDA, CDR2 SQIVND (reference sequence). The CDR3 DNA reads as TGTGCCAGTAGTATGGGGGTTAGCGGGAGAAACTACGAGCAGTACTTC. It specifies CASSMGVSGRNYEQYF.

The chain joins TRBV24-1 to TRBJ2-5, with 8 bases that match TRBD2. The germline gives CDR1 KGHDR, CDR2 SFDVKD. J was trimmed by 2 bases and V by 3 bases; bases with no gene match: 7. This CDR3 spans 16 amino acids. CDR3 bases: TGTGCCACCAGTGATGTGGGAATAGCGGGGCAAGAGACCCAGTACTTC. Translation gives CATSDVGIAGQETQYF.

The chain is built from TRBV19 and TRBJ2-1; unclear D gene. Germline loops: CDR1 LNHDA, CDR2 SQIVND (reference sequence). Trimming shortened V by 1 base and J by 6 bases, and 10 bases separated the two germline ends. The CDR3 spans 14 residues. The CDR3 sequence is CASSIGTTLNEQFF. DNA of the CDR3: TGTGCCAGTAGTATAGGTACTACCCTCAATGAGCAGTTCTTC. Combining the CDR3 with reference TRBV19 and TRBJ2-1 gives the whole variable domain DGGITQSPKYLFRKEGQNVTLSCEQNLNHDAMYWYRQDPGQGLRLIYYSQIVNDFQKGDIAEGYSVSREKKESFPLTVTSAQKNPTAFYLCASSIGTTLNEQFFGPGTRLTVL.

This chain links TRBV6-2 or TRBV6-3 with TRBJ2-3; the match to TRBD2 covers 10 bases. Germline values: CDR1 MNHEY, CDR2 SVGEGT. V lost 5 bases to trimming and J lost 1 base; unmatched junction nucleotides: 6. The CDR3 extends over 16 amino acids. CDR3 coding DNA: TGTGCCAGCAGTCCCTCCGGACTAGCGGGCACAGATACGCAGTATTTT. It yields the protein CASSPSGLAGTDTQYF.

The genes are TRBV24-1 and TRBJ2-5; no firm D call. The CDR3 covers 16 residues. V was shortened by 1 base and J by 3 bases, with 14 bases between the two germline ends. CDR1 and CDR2 (germline): KGHDR, SFDVKD. The chain's CDR3 is CATSDFASLGEETQYF. The CDR3, as DNA: TGTGCCACCAGTGATTTTGCCTCTTTAGGAGAAGAGACCCAGTACTTC.

A single count supports this clone. This chain uses TRBV28 with TRBJ2-1; D might be TRBD2 (5 bases). CDR3 size: 15 residues. Germline CDR1 MDHEN, CDR2 SYDVKM. The V and J ends lost 8 bases and 8 bases respectively, with 22 bases between them. CDR3 region: CASGSPGDASYEQFF. CDR3 bases: TGTGCCAGCGGCTCACCCGGGGATGCAAGCTATGAGCAGTTCTTC.

This rearrangement joins TRBV11-1 to TRBJ1-6; 7 bases are shared with TRBD1. V shed 5 bases, J shed 4 bases, and the junction held 8 bases outside the gene matches. Germline V gene lookup returns CDR1 SGHAT and CDR2 FQDESV (reference sequence). CDR3 length: 16 amino acids. The CDR3 protein is CASSATGTAYNSPLHF. CDR3 nucleotide sequence: TGTGCCAGCAGCGCTACGGGGACAGCATATAATTCACCCCTCCACTTT.

This clone was observed a single time. The V and J genes are TRBV7-9 and TRBJ1-4; 7 positions match TRBD1. Germline CDR1 reads SEHNR; CDR2 reads FQNEAQ (reference sequence). The length of the CDR3 is 17 residues. V lost 1 base to trimming and J lost 6 bases; unmatched junction nucleotides: 11. The CDR3 is CASSLGGTDIVHEKLFF. In DNA, the CDR3 is TGTGCCAGCAGCTTAGGGGGGACAGATATAGTACATGAAAAACTGTTTTTT. The full variable domain, rest sourced from reference TRBV7-9 and TRBJ1-4, is DTGVSQNPRHKITKRGQNVTFRCDPISEHNRLYWYRQTLGQGPEFLTYFQNEAQLEKSRLLSDRFSAERPKGSFSTLEIQRTEQGDSAMYLCASSLGGTDIVHEKLFFGSGTQLSVL.

The genes are TRBV18 and TRBJ2-7; 9 bases agree with TRBD1. V gave up 6 bases and J gave up 3 bases; unmatched junction bases: 6. The germline V gene encodes CDR1 KGHSH and CDR2 LQKENI. The CDR3 totals 14 residues. CDR3: CASSYRGLLYEQYF. The CDR3 nucleotides read TGTGCCAGCTCTTACAGGGGGCTTCTCTACGAGCAGTACTTC. Based on the CDR3 plus reference TRBV18 and TRBJ2-7, the full variable domain is NAGVMQNPRHLVRRRGQEARLRCSPMKGHSHVYWYRQLPEEGLKFMVYLQKENIIDESGMPKERFSAEFPKEGPSILRIQQVVRGDSAAYFCASSYRGLLYEQYFGPGTRLTVT.

The chain has TRBV11-3 and TRBJ2-6, with TRBD1 matching over 9 bases. The CDR3 has 16 amino acids. Germline loops: CDR1 SGHNT, CDR2 YENEEA. V gave up 5 bases and J gave up 4 bases; unmatched junction bases: 6. The CDR3 region is CASSPGQGFGANVLTF. In DNA, the CDR3 is TGTGCCAGCAGCCCCGGACAGGGGTTCGGGGCCAACGTCCTGACTTTC.

V and J are TRBV20-1 and TRBJ1-3; D not resolved. Trimming stripped 5 bases from V and 3 bases from J, with 5 bases between. Germline CDR1 is DFQATT and CDR2 is SNEGSKA (reference sequence). The CDR3 is 11 amino acids. The CDR3 coding sequence is TGCAGTGCTTCGGTTGGAAACACCATATATTTT. Translated, it gives CSASVGNTIYF.

This clone has a handful of counts. The chain's CDR3 is CSAPPGLAGVTDTQYF. As DNA, the CDR3 is TGCAGCGCTCCTCCGGGACTAGCGGGAGTCACAGATACGCAGTATTTT. The chain recombines TRBV29-1 with TRBJ2-3; 14 bases match TRBD2. The V segment lost 7 bases and the J segment 2 bases; nucleotides outside the gene matches: 8. CDR1 and CDR2 (germline): SQVTM, ANQGSEA. The CDR3 spans 16 residues.

The CDR3 DNA sequence: TGTGCCAGCTCATCGGGACAGGGATGGTCAAGGAATCAGCCCCAGCATTTT. Protein product: CASSSGQGWSRNQPQHF. The chain combines TRBV18 with TRBJ1-5, with 9 positions matching TRBD1. CDR1 KGHSH and CDR2 LQKENI come from the germline V gene. The CDR3 is 17 residues long. The trim removed 5 bases at V and 4 bases at J, leaving 12 bases unmatched.

The gene calls are TRBV5-1 and TRBJ1-2; 8 nucleotides match TRBD1. This CDR3 contains 14 residues. Germline V gene lookup returns CDR1 SGHRS and CDR2 YFSETQ. Germline trimming cut 3 bases from V and 0 bases from J; bases unmatched to any gene: 1. DNA for the CDR3: TGCGCCAGCAGCTCGGGACAGGCTAACTATGGCTACACCTTC. Translation: CASSSGQANYGYTF.

CDR3 DNA sequence: TGTGCCAGCAGCACATACAGGGGTAGCACCGGGGAGCTGTTTTTT. Its translation is CASSTYRGSTGELFF. The chain carries TRBV21-1 and TRBJ2-2; TRBD1, the table's D call, lacks a check against the DNA. TRBV21-1 is listed as a pseudogene. The CDR3 sequence is 15 residues long.

The chain joins TRBV5-5 to TRBJ2-3, with 9 bases aligning to TRBD1. J lost 0 bases, V lost 0 bases, and 5 bases had no gene match. CDR3 length: 17 amino acids. CDR1 and CDR2 from the germline V gene are SGHKS and YYEKEE (reference sequence). Here the CDR3 reads CASSLAGQGGSTDTQYF. The CDR3 nucleotides read TGTGCCAGCAGCTTGGCGGGACAGGGAGGGAGCACAGATACGCAGTATTTT.

V usage is TRBV7-8 and J usage is TRBJ2-7, with D possibly matching TRBD1 (6 bases). The germline CDR1 and CDR2 sequences are SGHVS and FQNEAQ. The V end was cut by 5 bases, the J end by 3 bases, with 23 bases between. The CDR3 loop spans 17 amino acids. The CDR3 DNA is TGTGCCAGCAGCCTACTGGGAGTGGGGGCTGGGGTCTACGAGCAGTACTTC. Translated: CASSLLGVGAGVYEQYF.

The chain uses TRBV10-2 and TRBJ2-2, with 9 bases fitting TRBD1. The germline V gene encodes CDR1 WSHSY and CDR2 SAAADI. J gave up 3 bases and V 7 bases, and 3 bases lay outside the gene matches. The CDR3 has 14 residues. In nucleotides, the CDR3 is TGCGCCAGCACCCGGGACAGGGACACCGGGGAGCTGTTTTTT. Translation: CASTRDRDTGELFF.

V and J are TRBV10-1 and TRBJ1-4; 8 bases are shared with TRBD1. The ends lost 0 bases at V and 2 bases at J; junction bases unmatched: 2. CDR1 is WNHNN, CDR2 SYGVQD, per germline (reference sequence). This CDR3 comprises 16 residues. Here the CDR3 reads CASSESGQGTNEKLFF. The CDR3 DNA sequence: TGCGCCAGCAGTGAGTCCGGACAGGGCACTAATGAAAAACTGTTTTTT.